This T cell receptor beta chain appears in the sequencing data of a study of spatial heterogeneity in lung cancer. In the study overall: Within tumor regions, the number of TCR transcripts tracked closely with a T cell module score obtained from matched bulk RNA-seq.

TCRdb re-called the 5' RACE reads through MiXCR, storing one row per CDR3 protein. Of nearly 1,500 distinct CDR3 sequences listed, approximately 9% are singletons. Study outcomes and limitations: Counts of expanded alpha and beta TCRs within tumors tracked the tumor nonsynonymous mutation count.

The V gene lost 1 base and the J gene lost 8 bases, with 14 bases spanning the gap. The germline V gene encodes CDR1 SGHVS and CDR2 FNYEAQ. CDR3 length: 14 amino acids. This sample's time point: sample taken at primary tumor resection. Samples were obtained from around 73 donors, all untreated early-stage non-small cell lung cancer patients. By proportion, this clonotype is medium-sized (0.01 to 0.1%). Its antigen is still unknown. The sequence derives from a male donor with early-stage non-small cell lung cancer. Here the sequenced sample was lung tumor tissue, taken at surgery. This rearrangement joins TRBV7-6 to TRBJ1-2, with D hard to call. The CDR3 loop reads CASSLEVGGIGYTF. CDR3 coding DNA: TGTGCCAGCAGCTTAGAGGTCGGCGGGATAGGCTACACCTTC.